The 24 T cell receptor beta chains below all came from one sample that was sequenced in a study of T cells in narcolepsy. Repertoires were generated with immunoSEQ multiplex PCR, while TCRdb's copy carries only in-frame clones and drops some. The table includes about 34,000 clones, approximately 78% detected once. Sequenced: CD45RA- memory CD4+ T cells from PBMCs. These receptors were taken from a human donor with narcolepsy.

J is TRBJ1-1 and V is TRBV6-6; D unresolved. Germline lookup yields CDR1 MNHNY and CDR2 SVGAGI (reference sequence). The V gene lost 6 bases and the J gene lost 6 bases, with 11 bases spanning the gap. The CDR3 is 12 residues long. CDR3 sequence reads: CASSPEGPEAFF. The CDR3 DNA sequence: TGTGCCAGCAGCCCGGAAGGACCTGAAGCTTTCTTT.

The J gene is TRBJ1-6, the V gene TRBV6-6, with D possibly being TRBD1 (5 bases). The CDR3 extends over 15 amino acids. CDR1 and CDR2 (germline): MNHNY, SVGAGI (reference sequence). Trimming took 6 bases from V and 10 from J, leaving 19 bases between them. CDR3 sequence reads: CASSRGGSRTSPLHF. The CDR3 region has the DNA TGTGCCAGCAGCCGCGGGGGGAGCAGGACATCACCCCTCCACTTT.

The chain is built from TRBV9 and TRBJ2-7; D not certain. The CDR3 contains 14 residues. V was cut by 2 bases and J by 5 bases, with 14 bases left in between. CDR1 SGDLS and CDR2 YYNGEE come from the germline V gene. The CDR3 loop reads CASSVDQPGDEQYF. The CDR3 DNA reads TGTGCCAGCAGCGTCGACCAGCCGGGCGACGAGCAGTACTTC.

The gene calls are TRBV29-1 and TRBJ2-3; 9 nucleotides match TRBD2. CDR1 and CDR2 (germline): SQVTM, ANQGSEA. V shed 6 bases, J shed 2 bases, and the junction held 3 bases outside the gene matches. This CDR3 has 13 amino acids. CDR3 protein: CSVPSGNTDTQYF. CDR3 DNA: TGCAGCGTCCCTAGCGGGAACACAGATACGCAGTATTTT.

The chain is built from TRBV6-1 and TRBJ2-3, with D tentatively TRBD2 (6 bases). This CDR3 has 15 residues. Trimming pared 1 base from V and 0 bases from J, leaving 8 bases between. The germline V gene encodes CDR1 MNHNS and CDR2 SASEGT. CDR3 residues: CASSEVSGSTDTQYF. DNA of the CDR3: TGTGCCAGCAGTGAAGTGAGCGGGAGCACAGATACGCAGTATTTT.

There are a few counts of this clone. The rearrangement uses TRBV2 and TRBJ1-6; 7 bases match TRBD1. V lost 7 bases to trimming and J lost 13 bases; unmatched junction nucleotides: 13. The germline CDR1 and CDR2 sequences are SNHLY and FYNNEI. The CDR3 has 14 amino acids. Here the CDR3 DNA reads TGTGCCAGCATCGGGACAGCGGGTTGGGGGCCCCTCCACTTT. This encodes CASIGTAGWGPLHF.

The CDR3 here is CASSPTGTAHTQYF. DNA for the CDR3: TGTGCCAGCAGCCCCACAGGGACGGCCCATACGCAGTATTTT. The chain uses TRBV11-3 and TRBJ2-3; D is possibly TRBD1 (6 bases). This CDR3 contains 14 residues. Germline V gene sequence: CDR1 SGHNT, CDR2 YENEEA. V was shortened by 5 bases and J by 7 bases, with 16 bases between the two germline ends. The whole variable domain, remainder taken from reference TRBV11-3 and TRBJ2-3, is EAGVVQSPRYKIIEKKQPVAFWCNPISGHNTLYWYLQNLGQGPELLIRYENEEAVDDSQLPKDRFSAERLKGVDSTLKIQPAELGDSAVYLCASSPTGTAHTQYFGPGTRLTVL.

V gene TRBV30 combines with J gene TRBJ2-7, with 8 bases that match TRBD2. This CDR3 contains 13 residues. The germline gives CDR1 GTSNPN, CDR2 SVGIG (reference sequence). V lost 1 base, J lost 9 bases, and 8 bases stayed unmatched. The CDR3 loop reads CAWSAQERERQYF. The CDR3 DNA is TGTGCCTGGAGTGCCCAGGAGCGGGAGAGGCAGTACTTC. Full variable domain (remainder filled in from reference TRBV30 and TRBJ2-7): SQTIHQWPATLVQPVGSPLSLECTVEGTSNPNLYWYRQAAGRGLQLLFYSVGIGQISSEVPQNLSASRPQDRQFILSSKKLLLSDSGFYLCAWSAQERERQYFGPGTRLTVT.

V usage is TRBV7-2 and J usage is TRBJ1-1; no clear D gene. CDR1 is SGHTA, CDR2 FQGNSA, per germline. The CDR3 loop spans 19 amino acids. Trimming removed 5 bases from V and 4 bases from J, with 29 bases in between. The CDR3 nucleotides read TGTGCCAGCAGCCAAATCCCCAAGTCACATTTGTTTGAGGGCACTGAAGCTTTCTTT. Encoded protein: CASSQIPKSHLFEGTEAFF.

The gene calls are TRBV5-5 and TRBJ2-5; no clear D gene. The DNA end is more similar to TRBJ2-7, so the J call may be wrong. Germline V gene data show CDR1 as SGHKS and CDR2 as YYEKEE (reference sequence). The CDR3 totals 13 residues. CDR3 sequence: CASSHTFLYEQYF. Written as DNA, the CDR3 is TGTGCCAGCAGCCACACCTTCCTCTACGAGCAGTACTTC.

The chain is built from TRBV5-1 and TRBJ2-7; D ambiguous. This CDR3 region has 14 residues. The V gene lost 1 base and the J gene lost 6 bases, with 14 bases spanning the gap. CDR1 SGHRS and CDR2 YFSETQ come from the germline V gene. The CDR3: CASSLKLDLGEQYF. CDR3 DNA sequence: TGCGCCAGCAGCTTGAAGTTGGATCTGGGCGAGCAGTACTTC.

The chain joins TRBV4-3 to TRBJ2-7, with 10 positions matching TRBD2. The trim removed 3 bases at V and 6 bases at J, leaving 8 bases unmatched. The germline CDR1 and CDR2 sequences are LGHNA and YSLEER. The CDR3 covers 15 residues. The CDR3 spells CASSQVSGGSGEQYF. The CDR3 region has the DNA TGCGCCAGCAGCCAGGTTAGCGGGGGGTCAGGCGAGCAGTACTTC.

This chain connects TRBV5-6 to TRBJ1-5; maybe TRBD1 (5 bases). This CDR3 region has 18 residues. Germline CDR1 is SGHDT and CDR2 is YYEEEE. V dropped 1 base and J dropped 1 base, with 18 bases sitting between them. The CDR3 region has the DNA TGTGCCAGCAGCTTGAGTTCAGGGAGAGGTGGAAGCAATCAGCCCCAGCATTTT. Its translation is CASSLSSGRGGSNQPQHF. Supplemented by reference TRBV5-6 and TRBJ1-5, the full variable domain reads DAGVTQSPTHLIKTRGQQVTLRCSPKSGHDTVSWYQQALGQGPQFIFQYYEEEERQRGNFPDRFSGHQFPNYSSELNVNALLLGDSALYLCASSLSSGRGGSNQPQHFGDGTRLSIL.

The chain links TRBV7-8 to TRBJ1-1; D might be TRBD1 (5 bases). Trimming took 2 bases from V and 9 from J, leaving 10 bases between them. CDR3 length: 12 residues. Looked up from germline, CDR1 is SGHVS and CDR2 is FQNEAQ. This chain's CDR3 is CASSLSAGQAFF. CDR3 DNA: TGTGCCAGCAGCTTATCGGCGGGGCAAGCTTTCTTT.

This clone occurred once. CDR3 in amino acids: CASRAGPTYEQYF. DNA for the CDR3: TGTGCCAGCAGGGCAGGACCCACCTACGAGCAGTACTTC. The genes are TRBV6-1 and TRBJ2-7, with D unclear. In germline, CDR1 is MNHNS, CDR2 SASEGT. Trimming shortened V by 6 bases and J by 2 bases, and 11 bases separated the two germline ends. The CDR3 runs 13 residues.

The CDR3 sequence: CASSPATGYNEQFF. In nucleotides, the CDR3 is TGTGCCAGCTCACCCGCGACAGGGTACAATGAGCAGTTCTTC. The chain joins TRBV18 to TRBJ2-1; the match to TRBD1 covers 7 bases. The CDR3 has 14 amino acids. V lost 3 bases to trimming and J lost 4 bases; unmatched junction nucleotides: 3. CDR1 is KGHSH and CDR2 is LQKENI in the germline V gene.

The rearrangement uses TRBV4-3 and TRBJ2-2, with D perhaps TRBD2 (7 bases). Looked up from germline, CDR1 is LGHNA and CDR2 is YSLEER. Trimming cost V 0 bases and J 2 bases, with 16 bases left between them. This CDR3 comprises 18 residues. This chain's CDR3 is CASSQDGAGAYNTGELFF. CDR3 sequence (DNA): TGCGCCAGCAGCCAAGACGGGGCGGGGGCCTATAACACCGGGGAGCTGTTTTTT.

V gene TRBV6-5 combines with J gene TRBJ1-2, with D maybe TRBD1 (5 bases). CDR1 and CDR2 from the germline V gene are MNHEY and SVGAGI. The CDR3 sequence is 13 residues long. V dropped 7 bases and J dropped 7 bases, with 16 bases sitting between them. The CDR3 DNA reads TGTGCCAGCAAACCGGACACCGGACGTGGCTACACCTTC. This codes for CASKPDTGRGYTF.

The chain carries TRBV7-2 and TRBJ2-3; TRBD2 agrees at 11 bases. V was pared by 5 bases and J by 6 bases, with 7 bases of the junction left unmatched. Germline V gives CDR1 SGHTA, CDR2 FQGNSA. The CDR3 has 15 residues. The CDR3 nucleotides are TGTGCCAGCAGCGATAGCGGGGGGGTCGTGGATACGCAGTATTTT. Protein: CASSDSGGVVDTQYF.

The chain is built from TRBV14 and TRBJ2-7; D ambiguous. This CDR3 spans 15 amino acids. Germline-derived CDR1 and CDR2 are SGHDN and FVKESK. Trimming left V 4 bases short and J 1 base short, with 14 bases between. The DNA of the CDR3 is TGTGCCAGCAGCCTATCGGCAGGCTTTTCCTACGAGCAGTACTTC. Translating gives CASSLSAGFSYEQYF.

This clone showed up just a few times. The chain links TRBV6-6 to TRBJ2-7; D may be TRBD1 (6 bases). From germline, CDR1 is MNHNY and CDR2 SVGAGI (reference sequence). This CDR3 spans 14 amino acids. The ends were cut back, 7 bases at V and 1 base at J, with 14 bases in the middle. The CDR3 protein is CASKLQGWSYEQYF. In DNA form, the CDR3 reads TGTGCCAGCAAATTACAGGGATGGTCCTACGAGCAGTACTTC.

CDR3 region: CASSRGGLQGTEAFF. In DNA, the CDR3 is TGCGCCAGCAGCCGGGGTGGCCTCCAGGGGACTGAAGCTTTCTTT. This sequence joins TRBV5-1 and TRBJ1-1; a weak D match, TRBD1 (6 bases). The CDR3 consists of 15 residues. Per the germline V gene, CDR1 is SGHRS and CDR2 is YFSETQ. The germline V and J ends were trimmed by 4 bases and 5 bases, with 18 bases remaining between them.

The rearrangement uses TRBV19 and TRBJ2-1; TRBD1 aligns across 10 bases. The V gene's germline CDR1 is LNHDA and CDR2 SQIVND (reference sequence). There are 17 residues in the CDR3. V lost 3 bases to trimming and J lost 4 bases; unmatched junction nucleotides: 9. The CDR3 bases are TGTGCCAGTAGTATCAAAGCCCGGGACAGGGGATACAATGAGCAGTTCTTC. This encodes CASSIKARDRGYNEQFF.

The chain couples TRBV6-1 to TRBJ1-5; D is perhaps TRBD1 (5 bases). V lost 4 bases to trimming and J lost 7 bases, with 11 bases between them. The CDR3 is 13 amino acids. Germline V gives CDR1 MNHNS, CDR2 SASEGT. The CDR3 DNA reads as TGTGCCAGCAGTGGACCGGGGCGGCAGCCCCAGCATTTT. This sequence encodes CASSGPGRQPQHF.